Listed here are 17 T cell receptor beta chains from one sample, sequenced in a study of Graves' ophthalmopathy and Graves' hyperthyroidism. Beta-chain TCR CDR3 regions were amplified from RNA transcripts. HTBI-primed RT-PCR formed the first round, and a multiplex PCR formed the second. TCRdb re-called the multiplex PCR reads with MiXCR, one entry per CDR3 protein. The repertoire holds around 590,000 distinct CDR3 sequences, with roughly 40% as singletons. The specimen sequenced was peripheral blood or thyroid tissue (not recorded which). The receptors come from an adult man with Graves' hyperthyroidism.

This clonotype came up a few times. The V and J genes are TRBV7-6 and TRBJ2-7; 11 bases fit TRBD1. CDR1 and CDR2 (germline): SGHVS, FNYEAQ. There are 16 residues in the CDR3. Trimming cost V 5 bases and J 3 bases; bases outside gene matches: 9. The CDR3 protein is CASSVSGDRGDYEQYF. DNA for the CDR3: TGTGCCAGCAGCGTCTCAGGGGACAGGGGGGACTACGAGCAGTACTTC.

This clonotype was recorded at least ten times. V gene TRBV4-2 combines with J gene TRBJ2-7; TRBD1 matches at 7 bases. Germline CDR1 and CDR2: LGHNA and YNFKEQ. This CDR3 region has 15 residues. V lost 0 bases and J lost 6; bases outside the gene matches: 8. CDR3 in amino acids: CASSQDRQGRGEQYF. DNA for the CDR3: TGTGCCAGCAGCCAAGATAGACAGGGAAGGGGCGAGCAGTACTTC.

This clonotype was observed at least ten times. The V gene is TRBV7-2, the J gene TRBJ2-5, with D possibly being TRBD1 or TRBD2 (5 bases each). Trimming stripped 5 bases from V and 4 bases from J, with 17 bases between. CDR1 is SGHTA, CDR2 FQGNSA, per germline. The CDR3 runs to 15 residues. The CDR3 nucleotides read TGTGCCAGCAGCCCCAGACAAGCCGGGGCAGAGACCCAGTACTTC. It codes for CASSPRQAGAETQYF.

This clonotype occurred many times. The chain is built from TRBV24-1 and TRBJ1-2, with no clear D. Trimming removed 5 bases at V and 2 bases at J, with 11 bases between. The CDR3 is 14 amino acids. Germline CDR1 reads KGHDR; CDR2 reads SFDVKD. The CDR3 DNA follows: TGTGCCACCAGTGGACGGACGGAGAACTATGGCTACACCTTC. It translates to CATSGRTENYGYTF.

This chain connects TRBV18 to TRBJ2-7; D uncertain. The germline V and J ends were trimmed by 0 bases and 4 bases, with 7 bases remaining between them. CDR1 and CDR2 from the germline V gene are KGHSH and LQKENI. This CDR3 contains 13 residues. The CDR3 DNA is TGTGCCAGCTCACCACCAAATTCTTACGAGCAGTACTTC. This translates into CASSPPNSYEQYF.

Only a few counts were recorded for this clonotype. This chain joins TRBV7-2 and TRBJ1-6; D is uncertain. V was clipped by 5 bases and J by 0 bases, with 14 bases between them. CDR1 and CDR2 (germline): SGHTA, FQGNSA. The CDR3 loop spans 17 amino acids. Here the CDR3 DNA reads TGTGCCAGCAGCCAAGTACGACTGAACTCCTATAATTCACCCCTCCACTTT. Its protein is CASSQVRLNSYNSPLHF.

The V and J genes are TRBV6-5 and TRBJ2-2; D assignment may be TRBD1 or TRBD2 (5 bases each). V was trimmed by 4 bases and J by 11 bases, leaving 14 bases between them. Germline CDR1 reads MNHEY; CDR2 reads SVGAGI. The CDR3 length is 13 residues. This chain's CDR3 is CASSLVGPGELFF. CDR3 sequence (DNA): TGTGCCAGCAGTTTGGTGGGACCTGGTGAGCTGTTTTTT.

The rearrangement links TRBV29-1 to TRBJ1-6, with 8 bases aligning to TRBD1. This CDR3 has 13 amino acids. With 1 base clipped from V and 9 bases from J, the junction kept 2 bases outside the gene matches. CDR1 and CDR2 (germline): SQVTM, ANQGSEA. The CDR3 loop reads CSVEGTGSSPLHF. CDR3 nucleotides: TGCAGCGTTGAAGGGACAGGGAGTTCACCCCTCCACTTT. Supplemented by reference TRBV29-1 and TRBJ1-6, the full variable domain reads SAVISQKPSRDICQRGTSLTIQCQVDSQVTMMFWYRQQPGQSLTLIATANQGSEATYESGFVIDKFPISRPNLTFSTLTVSNMSPEDSSIYLCSVEGTGSSPLHFGNGTRLTVT.

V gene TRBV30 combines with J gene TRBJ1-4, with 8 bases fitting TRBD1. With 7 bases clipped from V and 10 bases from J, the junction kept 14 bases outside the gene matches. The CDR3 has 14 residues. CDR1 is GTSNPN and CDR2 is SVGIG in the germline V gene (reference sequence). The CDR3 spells CASKRQGFLRKLFF. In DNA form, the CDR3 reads TGTGCCTCGAAACGACAGGGGTTTCTTCGAAAACTGTTTTTT.

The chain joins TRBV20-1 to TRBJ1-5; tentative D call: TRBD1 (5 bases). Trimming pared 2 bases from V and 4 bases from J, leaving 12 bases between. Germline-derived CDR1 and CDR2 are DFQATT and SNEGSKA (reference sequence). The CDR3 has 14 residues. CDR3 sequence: CSARPGTRNQPQHF. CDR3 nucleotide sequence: TGCAGTGCTAGACCGGGGACCCGAAATCAGCCCCAGCATTTT.

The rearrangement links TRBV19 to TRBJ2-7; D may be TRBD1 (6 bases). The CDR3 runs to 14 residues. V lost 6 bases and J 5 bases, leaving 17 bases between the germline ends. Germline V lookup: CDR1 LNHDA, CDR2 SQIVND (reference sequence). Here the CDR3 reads CASSPWDTDDEQYF. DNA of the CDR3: TGTGCCAGTAGCCCCTGGGACACCGACGACGAGCAGTACTTC.

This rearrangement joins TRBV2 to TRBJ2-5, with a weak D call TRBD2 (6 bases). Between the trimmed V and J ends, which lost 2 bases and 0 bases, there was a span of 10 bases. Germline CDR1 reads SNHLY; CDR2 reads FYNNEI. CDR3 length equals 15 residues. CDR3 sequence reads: CASSEYGLNQETQYF. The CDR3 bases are TGTGCCAGCAGTGAATACGGACTAAACCAAGAGACCCAGTACTTC.

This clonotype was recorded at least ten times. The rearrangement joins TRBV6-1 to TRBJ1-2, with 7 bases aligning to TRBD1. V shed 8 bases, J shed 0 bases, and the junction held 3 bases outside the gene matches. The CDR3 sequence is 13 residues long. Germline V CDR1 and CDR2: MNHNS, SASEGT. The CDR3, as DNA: TGTGCCAGCCAGGACAGGACTAACTATGGCTACACCTTC. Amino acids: CASQDRTNYGYTF.

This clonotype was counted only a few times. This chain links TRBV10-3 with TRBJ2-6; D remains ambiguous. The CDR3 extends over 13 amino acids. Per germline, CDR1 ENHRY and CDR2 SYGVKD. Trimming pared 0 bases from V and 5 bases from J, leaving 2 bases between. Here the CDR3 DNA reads TGTGCCATCAGTGAGTCTTGGGCCAACGTCCTGACTTTC. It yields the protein CAISESWANVLTF.

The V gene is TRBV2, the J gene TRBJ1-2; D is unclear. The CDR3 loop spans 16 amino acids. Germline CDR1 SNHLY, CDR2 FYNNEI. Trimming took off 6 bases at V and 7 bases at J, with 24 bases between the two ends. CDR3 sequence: CASRAGLATNELGYTF. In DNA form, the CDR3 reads TGTGCCAGCAGAGCAGGACTAGCTACTAATGAGCTTGGCTACACCTTC.

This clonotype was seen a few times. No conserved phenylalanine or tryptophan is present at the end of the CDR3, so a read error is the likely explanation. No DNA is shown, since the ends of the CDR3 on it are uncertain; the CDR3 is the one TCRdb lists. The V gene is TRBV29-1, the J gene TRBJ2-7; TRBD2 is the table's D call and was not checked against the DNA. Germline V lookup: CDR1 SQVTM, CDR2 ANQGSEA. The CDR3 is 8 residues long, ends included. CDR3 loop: CSVEGLAG.

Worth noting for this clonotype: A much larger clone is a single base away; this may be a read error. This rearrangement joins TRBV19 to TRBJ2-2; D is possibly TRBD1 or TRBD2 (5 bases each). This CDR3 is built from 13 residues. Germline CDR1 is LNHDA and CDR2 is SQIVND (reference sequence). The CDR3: CATKRGFTGKLFF. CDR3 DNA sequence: TGTGCCACCAAACGGGGCTTCACCGGGAAGCTGTTTTTT.